This TCR beta chain emerged from a study of blood T cells in healthy people across ages (dated by TCRdb to the mid-2010s). Broadly, across the study: In model experiments, template switching captured about one uniquely barcoded TCR beta cDNA molecule for every two T cells. To avoid experimental bias, donors of different ages were randomly spread across the sequencing lanes. Using deep sequencing normalized with unique cDNA molecular identifiers, the study measured how TCR beta repertoire diversity changes with age. Two additional independent replicas of 1 million unique cDNA reads from the same blood draw were analyzed for two donors (one aged 18 to 30 and one aged 80 or older). Four age groups were formed from the donors: young (average about 15 years), middle-aged (more than 35), aged (around 68) and long-lived (approximately 80).

Library preparation employed 5' RACE. The sequencer was an Illumina HiSeq 2500. A second PCR of about 6 to 11 cycles was run with a J-beta primer mix and a sample-barcoded 5' primer. A template-switch 5' adaptor carrying 12 random nucleotides introduced a unique molecular identifier onto each TCR beta cDNA molecule. At least 2.5 million CDR3-containing paired-end reads were obtained from each sample. First-strand cDNA was synthesized from all RNA with the Mint cDNA synthesis kit, primed by a TRBC-specific oligonucleotide. After uracil-DNA glycosylase treatment, a first 18-cycle PCR used universal primers M1SS and BC2_uni_R on all cDNA. On the authors' methods: Normalization of each sample was performed by random selection of 1 million high-quality reads, each carrying a distinct molecular identifier. Reads with shared molecular identifiers were discarded instead of being binned into consensus sequences. CDR3 identification, clonotype clustering and error correction used MiTCR with a Q25 quality threshold and the strictest error-elimination algorithm. Lower-bound total TCR beta diversity was estimated with a nonparametric unseen species model using Euler transformation. TCRdb reworked the public reads: Q25 trimming with fastp, MiXCR clone assembly, productive beta chains retained. Every distinct CDR3 protein forms one entry, paired with its most common genes and DNA. The V and J calls reflect TCRdb's pipeline rather than the authors' work. For this sample there are more than 650,000 distinct CDR3 sequences; 53% appear just once. Together, the top ten hold about two fifths of the sample.

The donors were a few dozen Caucasian individuals from Russia, aged roughly 6 to 95 years, who were systemically healthy. Roughly 10 milliliters of peripheral blood were drawn from each donor into EDTA-treated Vacutainer tubes. Ficoll-Paque density-gradient centrifugation was used to isolate PBMCs, with at least 7 million per sample. Total RNA, at least 6 micrograms per sample, was extracted from PBMCs with Trizol reagent. Naive CD45RAhigh/CD27high T cell percentages were measured by flow cytometry on a PBMC aliquot from every donor. Comment on this clonotype: The specificity of this receptor is unknown. No much larger clone is present one base from it, and per-base qualities are unavailable.

Points the paper makes about the study in general: Compared with the aged group, more naive CD4+ T cells, fewer expanded clones and increased TCR diversity were shown by the long-lived group, suggesting age selection. There was a strong correlation between observed TCR beta diversity and the percentage of naive T cells measured by flow cytometry. Because donor CMV infection status was unknown, age-related changes in expanded clonotypes were potentially confounded. Estimates of total diversity based on one million sequenced T cells were considered lower bounds and underestimates. Because profiling used bulk unsorted PBMCs, naive and antigen-experienced compartments could not be compared conclusively. As age increased, observed TCR beta diversity per million T cells dropped in a roughly linear way, and a significant reduction was already evident by age roughly 40.

Specimen: blood. This TCR was sampled from a man at least 80 years old in good health.

This receptor has the CDR3 CSAGPAANEKLFF. The bases are TGCAGTGCAGGACCAGCGGCTAATGAAAAACTGTTTTTT. The rearrangement combines TRBV20-1 with TRBJ1-4, with the D segment identity uncertain. Taken from cysteine to phenylalanine, the CDR3 has 13 residues. Just CDR3 DNA is preserved here, 39 bases in frame from base 1. A distance of 11 bases separates the germline ends of V and J, which lose 6 bases and 3 bases respectively. The CDR1 and CDR2 encoded by the germline V gene (reference sequence) are DFQATT and SNEGSKA.